The 18 T cell receptor beta chains below all came from one sample that was sequenced in a study of T cells in Graves' hyperthyroidism and ophthalmopathy. TCR beta CDR3 sequences were amplified from RNA transcripts. TCR CDR3 regions were first amplified by RT-PCR with HTBI primers. Each CDR3 protein is one row after TCRdb ran MiXCR on the multiplex PCR reads. The sample yields 370,000 or so distinct CDR3 sequences, approximately 25% seen once. Specimen: blood. These receptor sequences come from a man aged 45-65 years with Graves' hyperthyroidism.

A remark on this clonotype: One junction end does not reproduce the germline sequence, and a read error may be involved. The chain combines TRBV20-1 with TRBJ2-5, with TRBD2 matching over 7 bases. This CDR3 region has 13 residues. CDR1 and CDR2 (germline): DFQATT, SNEGSKA (reference sequence). CDR3 sequence: CSASGEGGETRYF. CDR3 in DNA: TGCAGTGCTAGCGGGGAGGGAGGAGAGACCCGGTACTTC.

The chain uses TRBV30 and TRBJ2-3; no definite D call. The CDR3 totals 11 residues. Trimming pared 4 bases from V and 5 bases from J, leaving 7 bases between. CDR1 is GTSNPN, CDR2 SVGIG, per germline (reference sequence). CDR3 sequence reads: CAWMSGDTQYF. The CDR3 DNA reads TGTGCCTGGATGTCGGGAGATACGCAGTATTTT.

V gene TRBV7-2 combines with J gene TRBJ2-1; perhaps TRBD2 as D (6 bases). The V end was cut by 5 bases, the J end by 8 bases, with 19 bases between. The CDR3 has 15 residues. CDR1 is SGHTA, CDR2 FQGNSA, per germline. Here the CDR3 DNA reads TGTGCCAGCAGCCAAAGCAGCGGGCCGGTTGATGAGCAGTTCTTC. Translated, it gives CASSQSSGPVDEQFF.

On this clonotype: No conserved phenylalanine or tryptophan is present at the end of the CDR3, so a read error is the likely explanation. The J gene is TRBJ1-1, the V gene TRBV29-1, with D possibly TRBD1 on 5 matching bases. CDR1 and CDR2 (germline): SQVTM, ANQGSEA. The CDR3 has 13 residues. V shed 4 bases and J shed 1 base, with 10 bases lying between them. CDR3 bases: TGCAGCGTTGTGGGGACGGGGAACACTGAAGCTTTCTTG. Protein product: CSVVGTGNTEAFL.

This clonotype was picked up a small number of times. This sequence joins TRBV5-1 and TRBJ1-2; maybe TRBD1 (5 bases). V was clipped by 0 bases and J by 4 bases, with 10 bases between them. Germline V gene data show CDR1 as SGHRS and CDR2 as YFSETQ. This CDR3 region has 14 residues. CDR3 sequence (DNA): TGCGCCAGCAGCTTGGGACAGACCTCCTATGGCTACACCTTC. It yields the protein CASSLGQTSYGYTF. Filled out from reference TRBV5-1 and TRBJ1-2, the complete variable domain reads KAGVTQTPRYLIKTRGQQVTLSCSPISGHRSVSWYQQTPGQGLQFLFEYFSETQRNKGNFPGRFSGRQFSNSRSEMNVSTLELGDSALYLCASSLGQTSYGYTFGSGTRLTVV.

This clonotype was counted between two and nine times. The chain carries TRBV5-1 and TRBJ1-1; D is undetermined. The CDR3 is 15 amino acids. V lost 0 bases, J lost 1 base, and 10 bases lay in between. Looked up from germline, CDR1 is SGHRS and CDR2 is YFSETQ. This chain's CDR3 is CASSLGAGTNTEAFF. In DNA, the CDR3 is TGCGCCAGCAGCTTGGGAGCAGGCACGAACACTGAAGCTTTCTTT. Supplemented by reference TRBV5-1 and TRBJ1-1, the full variable domain reads KAGVTQTPRYLIKTRGQQVTLSCSPISGHRSVSWYQQTPGQGLQFLFEYFSETQRNKGNFPGRFSGRQFSNSRSEMNVSTLELGDSALYLCASSLGAGTNTEAFFGQGTRLTVV.

CDR3 bases: TGTGCCAGCAGCTCTGCGGGACAGGGGGTTCATGAGCAGTTCTTC. It specifies CASSSAGQGVHEQFF. V usage is TRBV7-9 and J usage is TRBJ2-1, with 11 positions matching TRBD1. The CDR3 has 15 amino acids. V lost 4 bases and J lost 8; bases outside the gene matches: 7. Germline CDR1 reads SEHNR; CDR2 reads FQNEAQ (reference sequence).

This clonotype was recorded many times. The rearrangement links TRBV6-2 or TRBV6-3 to TRBJ2-7; D gene unclear. Germline CDR1 MNHEY, CDR2 SVGEGT. V shed 4 bases and J shed 6 bases, with 10 bases lying between them. CDR3 size: 12 residues. The CDR3 loop reads CASSSQAGEQYF. DNA of the CDR3: TGTGCCAGCAGTTCACAAGCAGGCGAGCAGTACTTC.

Only a few counts were recorded for this clonotype. This chain uses TRBV5-4 with TRBJ2-5; a possible D gene is TRBD1 (5 bases). This CDR3 is 13 amino acids long. The germline CDR1 and CDR2 sequences are SGHNT and YYREEE (reference sequence). Between the trimmed V and J ends, which lost 2 bases and 4 bases, there was a span of 9 bases. This chain's CDR3 is CASSLAGLETQYF. The CDR3 bases are TGTGCCAGCAGCTTAGCAGGGTTAGAGACCCAGTACTTC.

The chain joins TRBV18 to TRBJ1-4; D call uncertain. CDR1 KGHSH and CDR2 LQKENI come from the germline V gene. The CDR3 runs to 13 residues. Trimming cost V 2 bases and J 5 bases, with 6 bases left between them. The CDR3 coding sequence is TGTGCCAGCTCACCAGGGGTGAATGAAAAACTGTTTTTT. Its translation is CASSPGVNEKLFF.

The rearrangement uses TRBV20-1 and TRBJ1-1, with D hard to call. Deletions cut 6 bases from V and 9 bases from J, with 14 bases between. CDR3 length equals 11 residues. The V gene's germline CDR1 is DFQATT and CDR2 SNEGSKA (reference sequence). The DNA of the CDR3 is TGCAGTGCGGTTCGAGACGACCAAGCTTTCTTT. Its protein is CSAVRDDQAFF.

The chain has TRBV15 and TRBJ2-7, with D hard to call. Trimming cost V 7 bases and J 2 bases, with 15 bases left between them. The CDR3 extends over 14 amino acids. The germline V gene has CDR1 LNHNV and CDR2 YYDKDF (reference sequence). The CDR3 DNA follows: TGTGCCACCAAACTCAACACGGAAGCCTACGAGCAGTACTTC. Translated: CATKLNTEAYEQYF. Combining the CDR3 with reference TRBV15 and TRBJ2-7 gives the whole variable domain DAMVIQNPRYQVTQFGKPVTLSCSQTLNHNVMYWYQQKSSQAPKLLFHYYDKDFNNEADTPDNFQSRRPNTSFCFLDIRSPGLGDTAMYLCATKLNTEAYEQYFGPGTRLTVT.

This chain links TRBV19 with TRBJ2-1, with D perhaps matching TRBD1 or TRBD2 (5 bases each). V dropped 5 bases and J dropped 7 bases, with 9 bases sitting between them. Germline-derived CDR1 and CDR2 are LNHDA and SQIVND (reference sequence). The CDR3 covers 12 residues. The CDR3 region is CASSGTTNEQFF. Here the CDR3 DNA reads TGTGCCAGTAGTGGGACCACAAATGAGCAGTTCTTC.

This sequence joins TRBV11-3 and TRBJ2-1; 8 bases are a match to TRBD2. Losses at the gene ends were 0 bases for V and 5 bases for J; bases not matched to a gene: 3. Germline CDR1 SGHNT, CDR2 YENEEA. This CDR3 is built from 15 residues. The CDR3 is CASSLDSREDNEQFF. The CDR3 bases are TGTGCCAGCAGCTTAGATTCGCGGGAGGACAATGAGCAGTTCTTC.

With regard to this clonotype: Compared with germline, one end of the junction differs, possibly owing to a read error. The rearrangement uses TRBV7-3 and TRBJ2-2; TRBD2 agrees at 14 bases. The V gene's germline CDR1 is SGHTA and CDR2 FQGTGA. There are 18 residues in the CDR3. In DNA form, the CDR3 reads TGCGCCAGCAGCCAAGGGTTCGGACTAGCGGGAGGTCACGGGGAGCTGTTTTTT. It yields the protein CASSQGFGLAGGHGELFF.

This clonotype was observed a handful of times. This chain joins TRBV5-1 and TRBJ2-1; 9 bases match TRBD2. V lost 0 bases and J lost 6; bases outside the gene matches: 4. The CDR3 has 15 residues. Germline assignment: CDR1 SGHRS and CDR2 YFSETQ. The CDR3 coding sequence is TGCGCCAGCAGCTTGGAAGCGGGAGGAAGCAATGAGCAGTTCTTC. Amino acids: CASSLEAGGSNEQFF. The full variable domain, with the rest looked up from reference TRBV5-1 and TRBJ2-1, is KAGVTQTPRYLIKTRGQQVTLSCSPISGHRSVSWYQQTPGQGLQFLFEYFSETQRNKGNFPGRFSGRQFSNSRSEMNVSTLELGDSALYLCASSLEAGGSNEQFFGPGTRLTVL.

At least ten counts were recorded for this clonotype. The gene calls are TRBV7-8 and TRBJ2-1; tentatively, D is TRBD1 (6 bases). Germline V lookup: CDR1 SGHVS, CDR2 FQNEAQ. This CDR3 is built from 15 residues. The V end lost 5 bases, the J end lost 4 bases, and 15 bases lay between the germline ends. CDR3 loop: CASSPARGFYNEQFF. For the CDR3, the DNA is TGTGCCAGCAGCCCCGCCAGGGGTTTTTACAATGAGCAGTTCTTC.

The rearrangement uses TRBV12-3 or TRBV12-4 and TRBJ2-5; 7 bases agree with TRBD1. Germline trimming cut 6 bases from V and 4 bases from J; bases unmatched to any gene: 11. CDR3 length equals 15 residues. The CDR3 loop reads CASSQTTGVGETQYF. The CDR3 DNA reads as TGTGCCAGCAGCCAGACCACAGGGGTAGGAGAGACCCAGTACTTC.